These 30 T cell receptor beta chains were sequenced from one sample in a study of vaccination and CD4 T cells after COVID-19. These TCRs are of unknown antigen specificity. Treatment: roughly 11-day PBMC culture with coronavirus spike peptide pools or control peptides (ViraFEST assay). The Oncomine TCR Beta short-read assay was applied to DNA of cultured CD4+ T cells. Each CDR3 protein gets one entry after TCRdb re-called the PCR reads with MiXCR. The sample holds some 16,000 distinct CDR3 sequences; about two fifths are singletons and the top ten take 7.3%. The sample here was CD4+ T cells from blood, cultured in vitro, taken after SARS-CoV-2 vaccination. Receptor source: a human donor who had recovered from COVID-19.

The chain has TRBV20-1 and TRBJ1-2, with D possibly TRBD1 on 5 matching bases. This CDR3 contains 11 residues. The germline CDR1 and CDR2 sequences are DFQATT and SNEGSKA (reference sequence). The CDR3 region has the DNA TGCAGCGCAGCCTTGGGGCATGGCTACACCTTC. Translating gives CSAALGHGYTF.

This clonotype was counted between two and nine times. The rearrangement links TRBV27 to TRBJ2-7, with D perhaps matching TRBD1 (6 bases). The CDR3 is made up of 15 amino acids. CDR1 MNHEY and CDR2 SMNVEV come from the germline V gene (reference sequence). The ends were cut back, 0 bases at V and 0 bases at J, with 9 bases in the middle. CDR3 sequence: CASSLSGGPSYEQYF. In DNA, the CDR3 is TGTGCCAGCAGTTTATCTGGGGGCCCCTCCTACGAGCAGTACTTC.

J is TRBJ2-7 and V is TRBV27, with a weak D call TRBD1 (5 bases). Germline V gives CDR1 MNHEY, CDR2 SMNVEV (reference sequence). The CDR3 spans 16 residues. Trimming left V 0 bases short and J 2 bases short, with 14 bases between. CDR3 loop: CASSLSRQTPTYEQYF. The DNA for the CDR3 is TGTGCCAGCAGTTTATCACGACAGACGCCAACCTACGAGCAGTACTTC.

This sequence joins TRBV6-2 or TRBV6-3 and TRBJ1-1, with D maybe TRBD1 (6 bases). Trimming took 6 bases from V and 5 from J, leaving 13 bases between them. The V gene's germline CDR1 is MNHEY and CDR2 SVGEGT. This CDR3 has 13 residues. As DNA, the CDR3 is TGTGCCAGCAGCCGCAACAGGGAAACTGAAGCTTTCTTT. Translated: CASSRNRETEAFF.

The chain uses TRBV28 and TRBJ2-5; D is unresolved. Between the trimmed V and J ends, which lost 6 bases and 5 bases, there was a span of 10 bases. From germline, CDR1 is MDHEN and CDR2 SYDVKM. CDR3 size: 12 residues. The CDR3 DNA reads TGTGCCAGCAGCCACCTCGGGGAGACCCAGTACTTC. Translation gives CASSHLGETQYF.

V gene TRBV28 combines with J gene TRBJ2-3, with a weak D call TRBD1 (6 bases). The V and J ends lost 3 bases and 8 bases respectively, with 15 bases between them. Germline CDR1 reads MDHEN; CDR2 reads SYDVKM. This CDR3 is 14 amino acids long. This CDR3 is CASSLRRGRGTQYF. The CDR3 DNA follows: TGTGCCAGCAGTTTGCGCAGGGGAAGAGGTACGCAGTATTTT.

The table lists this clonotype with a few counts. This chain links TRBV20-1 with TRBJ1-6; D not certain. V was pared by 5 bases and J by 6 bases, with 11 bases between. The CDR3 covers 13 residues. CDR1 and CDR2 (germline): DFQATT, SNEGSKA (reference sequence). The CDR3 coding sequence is TGCAGTGCTGATAGCGGACGTAATTCACCCCTCCACTTT. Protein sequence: CSADSGRNSPLHF.

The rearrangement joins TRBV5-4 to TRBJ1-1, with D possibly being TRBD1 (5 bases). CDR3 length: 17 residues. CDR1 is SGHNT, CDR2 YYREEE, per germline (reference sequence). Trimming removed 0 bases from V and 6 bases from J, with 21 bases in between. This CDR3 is CASSLALTWGRGAEAFF. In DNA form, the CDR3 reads TGTGCCAGCAGCTTGGCCCTAACTTGGGGAAGAGGGGCTGAAGCTTTCTTT.

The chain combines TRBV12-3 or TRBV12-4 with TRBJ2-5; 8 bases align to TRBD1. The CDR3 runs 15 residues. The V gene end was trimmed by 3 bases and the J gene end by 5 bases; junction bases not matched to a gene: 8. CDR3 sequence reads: CASSFSGQGYETQYF. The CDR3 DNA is TGTGCCAGCAGTTTTTCCGGACAGGGTTACGAGACCCAGTACTTC.

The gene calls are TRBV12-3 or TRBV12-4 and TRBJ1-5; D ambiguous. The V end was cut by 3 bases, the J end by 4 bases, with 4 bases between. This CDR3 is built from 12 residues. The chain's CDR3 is CASSFSNQPQHF. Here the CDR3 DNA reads TGTGCCAGCAGTTTTTCAAATCAGCCCCAGCATTTT.

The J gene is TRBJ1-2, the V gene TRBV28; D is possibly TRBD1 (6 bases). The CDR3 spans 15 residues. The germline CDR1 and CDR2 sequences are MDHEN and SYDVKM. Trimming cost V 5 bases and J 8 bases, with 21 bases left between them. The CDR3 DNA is TGTGCCAGCAGTCCCCAGACCCAGGGGCGACGAGGCTACACCTTC. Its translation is CASSPQTQGRRGYTF.

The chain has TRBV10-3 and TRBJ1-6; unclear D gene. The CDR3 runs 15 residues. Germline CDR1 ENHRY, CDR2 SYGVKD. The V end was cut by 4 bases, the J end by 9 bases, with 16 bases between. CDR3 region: CAISGSQLGVSPLHF. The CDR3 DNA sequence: TGTGCCATCAGTGGGAGTCAGCTTGGGGTTTCACCCCTCCACTTT.

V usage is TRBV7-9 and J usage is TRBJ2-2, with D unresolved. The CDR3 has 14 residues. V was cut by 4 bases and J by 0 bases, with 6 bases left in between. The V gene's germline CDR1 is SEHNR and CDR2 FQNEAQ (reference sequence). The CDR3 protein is CASSYPPNTGELFF. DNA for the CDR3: TGTGCCAGCAGCTACCCCCCGAACACCGGGGAGCTGTTTTTT.

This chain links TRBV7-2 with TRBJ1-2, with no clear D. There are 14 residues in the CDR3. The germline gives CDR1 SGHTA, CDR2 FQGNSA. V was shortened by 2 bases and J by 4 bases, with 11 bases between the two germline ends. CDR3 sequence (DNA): TGTGCCAGCAGCTTATCAGGTCTAGGCTATGGCTACACCTTC. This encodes CASSLSGLGYGYTF. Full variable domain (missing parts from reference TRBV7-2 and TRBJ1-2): GAGVSQSPSNKVTEKGKDVELRCDPISGHTALYWYRQSLGQGLEFLIYFQGNSAPDKSGLPSDRFSAERTGGSVSTLTIQRTQQEDSAVYLCASSLSGLGYGYTFGSGTRLTVV.

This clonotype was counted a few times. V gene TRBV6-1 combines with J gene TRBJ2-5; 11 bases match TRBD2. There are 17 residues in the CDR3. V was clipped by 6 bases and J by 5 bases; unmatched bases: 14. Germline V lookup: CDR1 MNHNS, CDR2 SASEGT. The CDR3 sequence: CASRLKRIAGGRETQYF. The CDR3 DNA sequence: TGTGCCAGCAGACTCAAAAGGATAGCGGGAGGGCGGGAGACCCAGTACTTC.

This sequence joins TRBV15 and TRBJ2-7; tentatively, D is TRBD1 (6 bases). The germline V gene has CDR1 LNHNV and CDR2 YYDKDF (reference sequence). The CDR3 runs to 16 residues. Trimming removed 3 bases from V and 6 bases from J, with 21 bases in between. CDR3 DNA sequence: TGTGCCACCAGCAGTCAACAGGGTGGTCCTCACGTCGAGCAGTACTTC. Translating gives CATSSQQGGPHVEQYF.

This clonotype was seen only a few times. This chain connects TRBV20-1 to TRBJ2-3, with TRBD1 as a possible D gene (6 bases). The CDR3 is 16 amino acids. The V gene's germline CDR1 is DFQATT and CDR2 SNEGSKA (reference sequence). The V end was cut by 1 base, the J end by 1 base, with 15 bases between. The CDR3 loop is CSARGRDRRGTDTQYF. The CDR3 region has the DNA TGCAGTGCTAGAGGGAGAGACAGGCGAGGCACAGATACGCAGTATTTT.

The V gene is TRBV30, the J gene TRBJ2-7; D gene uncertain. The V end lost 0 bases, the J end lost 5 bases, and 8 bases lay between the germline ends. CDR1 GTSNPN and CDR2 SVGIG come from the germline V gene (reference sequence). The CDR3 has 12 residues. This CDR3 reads CAWSVGNNEQYF. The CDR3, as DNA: TGTGCCTGGAGTGTGGGAAACAACGAGCAGTACTTC.

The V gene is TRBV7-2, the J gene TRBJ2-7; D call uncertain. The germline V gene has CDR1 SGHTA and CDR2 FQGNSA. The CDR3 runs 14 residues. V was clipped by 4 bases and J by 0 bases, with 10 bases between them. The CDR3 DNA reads TGTGCCAGCAGCTCACCGACGAGCTCCTACGAGCAGTACTTC. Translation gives CASSSPTSSYEQYF.

The CDR3 DNA reads TGTGCCAGTGCACGGACGACTAGCGGGACCGGGGAGCTGTTTTTT. It translates to CASARTTSGTGELFF. The J gene is TRBJ2-2, the V gene TRBV28; the match to TRBD2 covers 10 bases. This CDR3 has 15 amino acids. The germline V gene has CDR1 MDHEN and CDR2 SYDVKM. J lost 5 bases, V lost 9 bases, and 9 bases had no gene match.

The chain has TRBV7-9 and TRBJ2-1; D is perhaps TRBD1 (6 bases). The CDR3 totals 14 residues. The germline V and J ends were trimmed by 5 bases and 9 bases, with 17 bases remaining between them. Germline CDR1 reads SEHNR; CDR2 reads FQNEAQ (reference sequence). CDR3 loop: CASSHISGVGEQFF. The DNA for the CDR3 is TGTGCCAGCAGCCACATCTCAGGGGTGGGTGAGCAGTTCTTC.

CDR3 protein: CASSRRPGGPDTQYF. The CDR3 bases are TGTGCCAGCAGTCGGAGACCCGGGGGCCCCGATACGCAGTATTTT. The V and J genes are TRBV25-1 and TRBJ2-3; perhaps D is TRBD1 or TRBD2 (6 bases each). Trimming shortened V by 5 bases and J by 6 bases, and 18 bases separated the two germline ends. In germline, CDR1 is MGHDK, CDR2 SYGVNS. The CDR3 loop spans 15 amino acids.

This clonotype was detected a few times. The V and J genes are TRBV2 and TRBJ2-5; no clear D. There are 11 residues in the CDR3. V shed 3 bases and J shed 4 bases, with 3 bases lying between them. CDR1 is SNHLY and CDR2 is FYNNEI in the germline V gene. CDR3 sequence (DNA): TGTGCCAGCAGTGATATAGAGACCCAGTACTTC. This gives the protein CASSDIETQYF.

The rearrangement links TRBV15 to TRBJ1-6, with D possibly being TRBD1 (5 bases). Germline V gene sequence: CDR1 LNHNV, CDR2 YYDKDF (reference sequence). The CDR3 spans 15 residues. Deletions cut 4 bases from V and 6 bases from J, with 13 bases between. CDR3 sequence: CATSTGGAGNSPLHF. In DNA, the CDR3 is TGTGCCACCAGCACGGGGGGAGCGGGTAATTCACCCCTCCACTTT.

The CDR3 bases are TGCGCCAGCAGCATCGGGACTAGCTCCCAAGAGACCCAGTACTTC. Its translation is CASSIGTSSQETQYF. V gene TRBV5-1 combines with J gene TRBJ2-5; 9 nucleotides match TRBD2. V was clipped by 4 bases and J by 1 base; unmatched bases: 5. The CDR3 runs to 15 residues. Germline V lookup: CDR1 SGHRS, CDR2 YFSETQ.

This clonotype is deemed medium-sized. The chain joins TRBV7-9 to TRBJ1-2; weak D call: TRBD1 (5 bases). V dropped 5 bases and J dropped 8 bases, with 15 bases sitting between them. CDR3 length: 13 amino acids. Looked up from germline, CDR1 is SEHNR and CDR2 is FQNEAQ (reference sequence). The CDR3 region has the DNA TGTGCCAGCAGCCCAGAGGGAAGGGACGGCTACACCTTC. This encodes CASSPEGRDGYTF.

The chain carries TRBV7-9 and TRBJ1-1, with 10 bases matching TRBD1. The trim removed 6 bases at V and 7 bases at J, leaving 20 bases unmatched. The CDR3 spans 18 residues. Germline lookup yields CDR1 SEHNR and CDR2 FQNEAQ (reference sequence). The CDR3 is CASRAGTRQGAVQGEAFF. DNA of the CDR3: TGTGCCAGCAGGGCTGGGACCCGACAGGGGGCGGTTCAAGGTGAAGCTTTCTTT.

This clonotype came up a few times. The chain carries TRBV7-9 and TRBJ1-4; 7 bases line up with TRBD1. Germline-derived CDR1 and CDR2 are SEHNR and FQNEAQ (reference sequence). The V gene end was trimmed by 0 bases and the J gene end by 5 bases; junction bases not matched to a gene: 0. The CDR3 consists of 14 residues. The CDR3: CASSLAGQNEKLFF. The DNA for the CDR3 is TGTGCCAGCAGCTTAGCGGGACAGAATGAAAAACTGTTTTTT.

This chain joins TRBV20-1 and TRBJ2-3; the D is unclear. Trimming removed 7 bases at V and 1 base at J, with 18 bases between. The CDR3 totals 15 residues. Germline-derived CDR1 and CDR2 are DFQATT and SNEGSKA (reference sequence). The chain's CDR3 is CSDTLWPGRTDTQYF. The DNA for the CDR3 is TGCAGTGACACACTATGGCCGGGTCGCACAGATACGCAGTATTTT.

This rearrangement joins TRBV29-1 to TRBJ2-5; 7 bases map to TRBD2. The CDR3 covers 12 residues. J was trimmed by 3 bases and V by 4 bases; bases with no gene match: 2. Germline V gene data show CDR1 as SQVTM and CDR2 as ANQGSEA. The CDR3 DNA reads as TGCAGCGTTGCTGGGGGGGAAGAGACCCAGTACTTC. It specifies CSVAGGEETQYF.